The clone carrying this TCR beta chain is judged large. The assay was immunoSEQ multiplex PCR, and TCRdb's table has in-frame clones only and misses some. Of tens of thousands of clones in the sample, 65% to 90% are singletons; the top ten hold 5% to 6.5%. The data belong to a study of blood T cell repertoires in COVID-19. The sequencing input was peripheral blood. This sequence originates from a woman of 80 years or more with active or convalescent COVID-19.

The CDR3: CASSEVLPGGWSPLHF. CDR3 DNA sequence: TGTGCCAGCAGTGAAGTCTTGCCAGGGGGCTGGTCACCCCTCCACTTT. The chain carries TRBV6-1 and TRBJ1-6; TRBD1 matches at 8 bases. CDR3 size: 16 residues. V lost 1 base, J lost 10 bases, and 9 bases stayed unmatched. Germline V lookup: CDR1 MNHNS, CDR2 SASEGT.